This T cell receptor (beta chain) was sequenced in a study of blood T cell repertoires in COVID-19. Study context: In each case, the material was cDNA or gDNA derived from T cells, B-cell-depleted T cells, or PBMCs.

As processed by the authors: From reference gene primer amplification, estimates of nucleated cell counts were derived. The assay was immunoSEQ multiplex PCR, and TCRdb's table has in-frame clones only and misses some. V and J calls and clone size are those listed in that table; D and trimming were worked out from the DNA. The data contain a few hundred thousand clones, roughly 90% of them singletons. Enrollees, about 18 to 95 years old, lived in 24 US areas. The receptor was isolated from a young woman with acute COVID-19. Sequencing was carried out using PBMCs or T cells enriched from blood (not recorded which).

CDR3 sequence (DNA): TGTGCCAGCAGCGCACAGGGGGCCGGTGGAAACACCATATATTTT. This translates into CASSAQGAGGNTIYF. The chain joins TRBV5-5 to TRBJ1-3, with TRBD1 matching 9 bases. J was trimmed by 3 bases and V by 4 bases; bases with no gene match: 5. Germline CDR1 and CDR2: SGHKS and YYEKEE (reference sequence). This CDR3 is 15 amino acids long.